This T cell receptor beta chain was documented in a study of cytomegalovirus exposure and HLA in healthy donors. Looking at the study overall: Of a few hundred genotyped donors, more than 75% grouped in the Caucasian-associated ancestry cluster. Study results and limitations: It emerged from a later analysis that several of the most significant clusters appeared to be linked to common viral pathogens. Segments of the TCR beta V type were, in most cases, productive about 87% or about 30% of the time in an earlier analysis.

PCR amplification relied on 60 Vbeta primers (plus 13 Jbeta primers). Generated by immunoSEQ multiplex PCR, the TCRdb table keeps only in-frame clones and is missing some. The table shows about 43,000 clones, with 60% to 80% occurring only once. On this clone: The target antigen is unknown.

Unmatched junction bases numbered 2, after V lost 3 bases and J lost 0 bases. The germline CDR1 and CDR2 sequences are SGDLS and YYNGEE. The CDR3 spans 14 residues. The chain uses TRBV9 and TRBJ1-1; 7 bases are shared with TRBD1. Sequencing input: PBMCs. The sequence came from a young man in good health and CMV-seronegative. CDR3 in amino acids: CASSGQGLNTEAFF. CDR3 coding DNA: TGTGCCAGCAGCGGACAGGGACTGAACACTGAAGCTTTCTTT.